The 23 T cell receptor beta chains below were found in one sample sequenced in a study of control samples from healthy donors and cancer patients. Generated by immunoSEQ multiplex PCR, the TCRdb table keeps only in-frame clones and is missing some. The sample has 160,000 or so clones, over 90% seen once. Sequencing was performed on blood. The receptors were sampled from a man aged 45-60 years in good health.

The chain employs TRBV9 and TRBJ1-2, with 10 bases matching TRBD1. Germline V CDR1 and CDR2: SGDLS, YYNGEE. The CDR3 contains 15 residues. Trimming took 2 bases from V and 4 from J; bases not matched to a gene: 5. CDR3 sequence: CASSVRDRGLYGYTF. The CDR3 DNA is TGTGCCAGCAGCGTCCGGGACAGGGGCCTCTATGGCTACACCTTC.

This rearrangement joins TRBV19 to TRBJ2-1; D unresolved. Germline CDR1 reads LNHDA; CDR2 reads SQIVND (reference sequence). Between the trimmed V and J ends, which lost 3 bases and 0 bases, there was a span of 9 bases. There are 15 residues in the CDR3. CDR3 in amino acids: CASSIQLPSYNEQFF. For the CDR3, the DNA is TGTGCCAGTAGTATTCAGCTGCCCTCCTACAATGAGCAGTTCTTC.

This clone was found once. This sequence joins TRBV7-2 and TRBJ1-4; a possible D gene is TRBD1 (5 bases). V was clipped by 5 bases and J by 10 bases, with 17 bases between them. Germline-derived CDR1 and CDR2 are SGHTA and FQGNSA. CDR3 length: 14 amino acids. The CDR3 sequence is CASSRRDLNGKLFF. Here the CDR3 DNA reads TGTGCCAGCAGCCGTAGGGACTTGAACGGAAAACTGTTTTTT.

The chain combines TRBV9 with TRBJ2-1; 9 bases fit TRBD2. The CDR3 is 18 residues long. Germline trimming cut 3 bases from V and 9 bases from J; bases unmatched to any gene: 19. Germline V gene data show CDR1 as SGDLS and CDR2 as YYNGEE. The CDR3 coding sequence is TGTGCCAGCAGCGCAGCAGGGGGGTTAGCGGGAGTAATAAGTGAGCAGTTCTTC. Its protein product is CASSAAGGLAGVISEQFF.

The V call is TRBV5-1, the J call TRBJ2-1; D might be TRBD2 (6 bases). This CDR3 has 16 residues. Between the trimmed V and J ends, which lost 2 bases and 3 bases, there was a span of 15 bases. CDR1 is SGHRS and CDR2 is YFSETQ in the germline V gene. DNA for the CDR3: TGCGCCAGCAGCTTAGTTTTGGTAGCGGACTACAATGAGCAGTTCTTC. Its translation: CASSLVLVADYNEQFF.

V usage is TRBV6-2 or TRBV6-3 and J usage is TRBJ2-7; D is unresolved. Between the trimmed V and J ends, which lost 4 bases and 2 bases, there was a span of 18 bases. The CDR3 totals 16 residues. CDR1 is MNHEY and CDR2 is SVGEGT in the germline V gene. CDR3 protein: CASSSFSTFPPYEQYF. CDR3 DNA sequence: TGTGCCAGCAGTTCGTTCAGCACCTTCCCCCCCTACGAGCAGTACTTC.

The chain carries TRBV7-9 and TRBJ1-4, with D unresolved. CDR3 length: 15 residues. Germline V gives CDR1 SEHNR, CDR2 FQNEAQ (reference sequence). V dropped 3 bases and J dropped 6 bases, with 14 bases sitting between them. CDR3 amino acids: CASSFLESVDEKLFF. CDR3 sequence (DNA): TGTGCCAGCAGCTTTCTGGAAAGCGTCGATGAAAAACTGTTTTTT.

For the CDR3, the DNA is TGTGCCAGCAGACCCAGGGGGTCCGAGCAGTACTTC. It encodes CASRPRGSEQYF. The rearrangement uses TRBV2 and TRBJ2-7; 7 nucleotides line up with TRBD1. Losses at the gene ends were 6 bases for V and 6 bases for J; bases not matched to a gene: 5. Germline-derived CDR1 and CDR2 are SNHLY and FYNNEI. The CDR3 runs to 12 residues.

This chain connects TRBV5-4 to TRBJ1-3; 8 nucleotides agree with TRBD1. CDR1 is SGHNT, CDR2 YYREEE, per germline (reference sequence). The CDR3 length is 17 residues. The V and J ends lost 4 bases and 0 bases, in that order; junction bases with no gene match: 9. This chain's CDR3 is CASSPGTGTSSGNTIYF. As DNA, the CDR3 is TGTGCCAGCAGCCCAGGGACAGGAACCTCCTCTGGAAACACCATATATTTT.

Notes on this clone: A junction boundary mismatches the germline segment, possibly from a read error. The chain uses TRBV7-7 and TRBJ2-2, with unresolved D. The CDR3 totals 15 residues. Germline V lookup: CDR1 SSHAT, CDR2 FNYEAQ (reference sequence). The CDR3 DNA is TGTGCTAGCAGCTTAGTGGGCGGTCGGCCCGGGGAGCTGTTTTTT. It yields the protein CASSLVGGRPGELFF.

CDR3: CASSQATSRKRGVRGELFF. CDR3 coding DNA: TGTGCCAGCAGCCAAGCGACTAGCCGGAAAAGGGGGGTTCGTGGGGAGCTGTTTTTT. The rearrangement links TRBV3-1 (or the pseudogene TRBV3-2) to TRBJ2-2, with D possibly TRBD2 on 7 matching bases. The CDR3 totals 19 residues. The germline V gene has CDR1 LGHDT and CDR2 YNNKEL (reference sequence). Trimming removed 1 base at V and 8 bases at J, with 26 bases between.

With regard to this clone: The same CDR3 can be traced to other DNA sequences in this sample. The chain uses TRBV5-6 and TRBJ1-5, with D uncertain. Trimming left V 2 bases short and J 1 base short, with 10 bases between. This CDR3 region has 15 residues. The germline gives CDR1 SGHDT, CDR2 YYEEEE. The DNA of the CDR3 is TGTGCCAGCAGCTTACGACGGAGGAGCAATCAGCCCCAGCATTTT. This translates into CASSLRRRSNQPQHF.

The rearrangement uses TRBV28 and TRBJ2-4; 8 bases fit TRBD1. This CDR3 is built from 20 residues. From germline, CDR1 is MDHEN and CDR2 SYDVKM. Trimming removed 3 bases from V and 1 base from J; junction bases left unmatched: 17. The CDR3 DNA is TGTGCCAGCAGTTTTAGTATCGCTGGACAGGGTAAAGCGGCCAAAAACATTCAGTACTTC. Translated: CASSFSIAGQGKAAKNIQYF.

This clone was seen once. The genes are TRBV27 and TRBJ1-5; perhaps TRBD1 as D (5 bases). Trimming left V 10 bases short and J 2 bases short, with 18 bases between. The V gene's germline CDR1 is MNHEY and CDR2 SMNVEV (reference sequence). CDR3 length: 15 amino acids. The CDR3: CATSRDGSRNQPQHF. In DNA form, the CDR3 reads TGTGCCACCTCCCGGGACGGGTCACGCAATCAGCCCCAGCATTTT.

The CDR3 loop is CASRAGLSNTGELFF. The CDR3 coding sequence is TGTGCCAGCAGGGCGGGACTATCCAACACCGGGGAGCTGTTTTTT. This sequence joins TRBV2 and TRBJ2-2, with TRBD2 matching 7 bases. CDR3 size: 15 residues. Germline CDR1 SNHLY, CDR2 FYNNEI. Trimming removed 6 bases from V and 2 bases from J; junction bases left unmatched: 6.

The chain couples TRBV5-1 to TRBJ2-7; perhaps TRBD1 as D (6 bases). Germline V gene lookup returns CDR1 SGHRS and CDR2 YFSETQ. The CDR3 is 14 residues long. Deletions cut 2 bases from V and 0 bases from J, with 9 bases between. The CDR3 protein is CASSFTGTSYEQYF. The CDR3, as DNA: TGCGCCAGCAGCTTCACAGGGACCTCCTACGAGCAGTACTTC.

This chain joins TRBV10-3 and TRBJ2-1, with 16 bases matching TRBD2. The ends lost 3 bases at V and 0 bases at J; junction bases unmatched: 8. This CDR3 spans 20 amino acids. CDR1 ENHRY and CDR2 SYGVKD come from the germline V gene. CDR3 nucleotides: TGTGCCATCAGTGACCCACCGGGACTAGCGGGAGGGCCCTCCTACAATGAGCAGTTCTTC. Its protein is CAISDPPGLAGGPSYNEQFF.

The rearrangement uses TRBV7-9 and TRBJ2-3, with D unresolved. Germline V gene lookup returns CDR1 SEHNR and CDR2 FQNEAQ (reference sequence). This CDR3 has 13 amino acids. V was pared by 2 bases and J by 6 bases, with 9 bases between. CDR3 sequence: CASSLSAPDTQYF. The CDR3 DNA is TGTGCCAGCAGCTTATCCGCCCCGGATACGCAGTATTTT.

The gene calls are TRBV2 and TRBJ1-1; no firm D call. The germline gives CDR1 SNHLY, CDR2 FYNNEI. Trimming stripped 4 bases from V and 3 bases from J, with 9 bases between. This CDR3 is built from 13 residues. This CDR3 reads CASSVSGYTEAFF. The CDR3 DNA follows: TGTGCCAGCAGTGTTAGCGGTTACACTGAAGCTTTCTTT.

This chain joins TRBV7-2 and TRBJ2-2; 12 nucleotides agree with TRBD2. Germline V gene sequence: CDR1 SGHTA, CDR2 FQGNSA. Trimming cost V 2 bases and J 5 bases; bases outside gene matches: 0. The CDR3 runs 15 residues. CDR3 coding DNA: TGTGCCAGCAGCTTACTAGCGGGAGGGACCGGGGAGCTGTTTTTT. It translates to CASSLLAGGTGELFF.

J is TRBJ2-7 and V is TRBV15, with D possibly being TRBD1 or TRBD2 (5 bases each). V lost 5 bases to trimming and J lost 4 bases, with 12 bases between them. CDR1 and CDR2 (germline): LNHNV, YYDKDF (reference sequence). The CDR3 sequence is 13 residues long. Here the CDR3 reads CATSAWGGYEQYF. CDR3 coding DNA: TGTGCCACCAGCGCATGGGGCGGGTACGAGCAGTACTTC.

This clone came up once. CDR3 amino acids: CASLDNHLGGQPQHF. The CDR3 nucleotides are TGTGCCAGCCTAGACAACCACCTGGGCGGTCAGCCCCAGCATTTT. The chain uses TRBV28 and TRBJ1-5; unclear D gene. Between the trimmed V and J ends, which lost 8 bases and 6 bases, there was a span of 20 bases. CDR3 size: 15 residues. Germline CDR1 and CDR2: MDHEN and SYDVKM.

The chain is built from TRBV3-1 (or the pseudogene TRBV3-2) and TRBJ1-4; TRBD1 might be the D (5 bases). The CDR3 covers 13 residues. Deletions cut 4 bases from V and 7 bases from J, with 10 bases between. From germline, CDR1 is LGHDT and CDR2 YNNKEL (reference sequence). CDR3 sequence reads: CASSRGAGEKLFF. The CDR3 region has the DNA TGTGCCAGCAGCCGCGGGGCGGGTGAAAAACTGTTTTTT.